This passage covers 23 T cell receptor beta chains from one sample sequenced in a study of blood T cell repertoires in COVID-19. The assay was immunoSEQ multiplex PCR, and TCRdb's table has in-frame clones only and misses some. Counted here are approximately 240,000 clones, 83% occurring once; the ten biggest clones make up over 1%. Specimen: peripheral blood. These receptor sequences come from a woman in her twenties or thirties with COVID-19, enrolled during active disease.

V usage is TRBV9 and J usage is TRBJ1-5; possible D gene TRBD1, 5 bases. The V end was cut by 0 bases, the J end by 4 bases, with 14 bases between. There are 16 residues in the CDR3. The V gene's germline CDR1 is SGDLS and CDR2 YYNGEE. The CDR3 here is CASSVARQGLNQPQHF. The CDR3 coding sequence is TGTGCCAGCAGCGTAGCCCGGCAGGGTCTTAATCAGCCCCAGCATTTT.

The table lists this clone with a count of one. This sample includes further DNA sequences coding for the same CDR3. The rearrangement uses TRBV27 and TRBJ2-7, with 9 bases that match TRBD2. CDR1 MNHEY and CDR2 SMNVEV come from the germline V gene (reference sequence). The CDR3 runs to 13 residues. V lost 3 bases, J lost 6 bases, and 3 bases stayed unmatched. The CDR3 loop reads CASSFGAGGEQYF. The CDR3 bases are TGTGCCAGCAGTTTTGGAGCGGGGGGCGAGCAGTACTTC.

This chain uses TRBV4-3 with TRBJ2-1, with 7 positions matching TRBD1. CDR1 and CDR2 from the germline V gene are LGHNA and YSLEER. With 6 bases clipped from V and 4 bases from J, the junction kept 6 bases outside the gene matches. CDR3 length: 14 residues. This chain's CDR3 is CASSLGTEYNEQFF. The CDR3 nucleotides read TGCGCCAGCAGTCTCGGGACAGAATACAATGAGCAGTTCTTC.

The rearrangement links TRBV6-4 to TRBJ2-3, with 10 bases lining up with TRBD2. V lost 6 bases, J lost 6 bases, and 12 bases stayed unmatched. From germline, CDR1 is MRHNA and CDR2 SNTAGT. The CDR3 is 16 amino acids. DNA of the CDR3: TGTGCCAGCAGCGATCGGTCTAGCGGGAGCCCGGATACGCAGTATTTT. This encodes CASSDRSSGSPDTQYF.

V gene TRBV4-3 combines with J gene TRBJ2-7; 7 bases are shared with TRBD2. With V trimmed by 4 bases and J by 2 bases, 5 bases remained unmatched. The germline CDR1 and CDR2 sequences are LGHNA and YSLEER. The CDR3 sequence is 14 residues long. CDR3 sequence: CASSRGAGAYEQYF. In nucleotides, the CDR3 is TGCGCCAGCAGCCGAGGGGCGGGGGCCTACGAGCAGTACTTC.

V and J are TRBV5-1 and TRBJ2-1; TRBD2 is a possible D gene (5 bases). The CDR3 has 15 amino acids. The V gene's germline CDR1 is SGHRS and CDR2 YFSETQ. Trimming removed 0 bases at V and 3 bases at J, with 10 bases between. The CDR3 DNA reads as TGCGCCAGCAGCTTGGCGAGCGGAGTCTACAATGAGCAGTTCTTC. This codes for CASSLASGVYNEQFF. The whole variable domain, remainder taken from reference TRBV5-1 and TRBJ2-1, is KAGVTQTPRYLIKTRGQQVTLSCSPISGHRSVSWYQQTPGQGLQFLFEYFSETQRNKGNFPGRFSGRQFSNSRSEMNVSTLELGDSALYLCASSLASGVYNEQFFGPGTRLTVL.

The chain is built from TRBV23-1 and TRBJ2-7, with 9 bases identical to TRBD2. TRBV23-1 is treated as an ORF (open reading frame) with a function not yet certain. This CDR3 contains 15 residues. The trim removed 1 base at V and 4 bases at J, leaving 5 bases unmatched. The CDR3 DNA follows: TGCGCCAGCAGTCAATTGGGACTAGCTTCTTACGAGCAGTACTTC. This codes for CASSQLGLASYEQYF.

The chain uses TRBV3-1 (or the pseudogene TRBV3-2) and TRBJ1-2, with D possibly matching TRBD1 (6 bases). Per the germline V gene, CDR1 is LGHDT and CDR2 is YNNKEL (reference sequence). The CDR3 has 14 amino acids. Trimming cost V 3 bases and J 6 bases, with 14 bases left between them. CDR3 bases: TGTGCCAGCAGCCAGTCCCTACAGGGTCATGGCTACACCTTC. It specifies CASSQSLQGHGYTF.

This rearrangement joins TRBV29-1 to TRBJ1-4, with D maybe TRBD1 (6 bases). The germline gives CDR1 SQVTM, CDR2 ANQGSEA. V lost 6 bases to trimming and J lost 8 bases, with 19 bases between them. The CDR3 extends over 14 amino acids. DNA of the CDR3: TGCAGCGTCCTTGGACAGCGGCTAGGAGAAAAACTGTTTTTT. Its protein product is CSVLGQRLGEKLFF.

The chain links TRBV6-5 to TRBJ1-2, with a weak D call TRBD1 (5 bases). Germline V gives CDR1 MNHEY, CDR2 SVGAGI. This CDR3 has 14 amino acids. The V end was cut by 5 bases, the J end by 5 bases, with 15 bases between. CDR3 in amino acids: CASSRHGGGYGYTF. Here the CDR3 DNA reads TGTGCCAGCAGTCGTCACGGGGGGGGGTATGGCTACACCTTC.

The chain couples TRBV19 to TRBJ1-5; 11 bases map to TRBD1. The CDR3 spans 16 residues. Trimming cost V 1 base and J 6 bases; bases outside gene matches: 5. Germline V gene sequence: CDR1 LNHDA, CDR2 SQIVND (reference sequence). The CDR3 DNA is TGTGCCAGTAGTATAGGGACAGGGGGCTGGGTTCAGCCCCAGCATTTT. Translated: CASSIGTGGWVQPQHF.

A single count supports this clone. This chain links TRBV13 with TRBJ2-3, with 11 bases identical to TRBD2. Looked up from germline, CDR1 is PRHDT and CDR2 is FYEKMQ (reference sequence). Trimming took 0 bases from V and 2 from J; bases not matched to a gene: 4. The CDR3 totals 17 residues. CDR3 amino acids: CASSLGIAGGYTDTQYF. The CDR3 DNA follows: TGTGCCAGCAGCTTAGGTATAGCGGGGGGGTACACAGATACGCAGTATTTT.

CDR3 coding DNA: TGTGCCTGGAGTGGAGTTACAGCTGTCCATGGCTACACCTTC. Translated, it gives CAWSGVTAVHGYTF. V gene TRBV30 combines with J gene TRBJ1-2; no firm D call. The CDR3 totals 14 residues. Looked up from germline, CDR1 is GTSNPN and CDR2 is SVGIG (reference sequence). Trimming cost V 1 base and J 6 bases, with 15 bases left between them.

Many counts were recorded for this clone. Germline is not matched at one junction end, which may reflect a read error. The J gene is TRBJ2-1, the V gene TRBV2; possible D gene TRBD1, 5 bases. The germline CDR1 and CDR2 sequences are SNHLY and FYNNEI. The CDR3 contains 13 residues. In DNA form, the CDR3 reads TGTGCCAGCAGCGAAGAACAGGACAATGAGCAGTTCTTC. Amino acid sequence: CASSEEQDNEQFF.

This clone was detected a few times. This chain connects TRBV27 to TRBJ2-7; 7 bases line up with TRBD1. This CDR3 contains 13 residues. Germline V CDR1 and CDR2: MNHEY, SMNVEV (reference sequence). The junction had 2 bases not matched to a gene; V was cut back by 0 bases and J by 6 bases. The CDR3 DNA is TGTGCCAGCAGTTTATCGGCAGGGGGCGAGCAGTACTTC. This gives the protein CASSLSAGGEQYF.

The CDR3 sequence is CATSGTGNNSPLHF. The CDR3, as DNA: TGTGCCACCTCTGGGACAGGGAACAATTCACCCCTCCACTTT. V usage is TRBV25-1 and J usage is TRBJ1-6; TRBD1 matches at 9 bases. V shed 10 bases and J 7 bases; nucleotides not matched to a gene: 8. The V gene's germline CDR1 is MGHDK and CDR2 SYGVNS. The CDR3 is 14 amino acids.

V gene TRBV19 combines with J gene TRBJ2-2, with D possibly TRBD2 on 5 matching bases. The V end lost 6 bases, the J end lost 6 bases, and 17 bases lay between the germline ends. This CDR3 contains 15 residues. CDR1 is LNHDA and CDR2 is SQIVND in the germline V gene (reference sequence). This CDR3 reads CASRNALLGPGELFF. The CDR3 coding sequence is TGTGCCAGTAGAAACGCCCTACTAGGTCCCGGGGAGCTGTTTTTT.

This clone was seen a single time. The chain uses TRBV29-1 and TRBJ2-1, with TRBD1 identical over 7 bases. CDR3 length equals 13 residues. With 1 base clipped from V and 7 bases from J, the junction kept 4 bases outside the gene matches. Per germline, CDR1 SQVTM and CDR2 ANQGSEA. As DNA, the CDR3 is TGCAGCGTTGAAGCCAGGGGGTGGAATGAGCAGTTCTTC. It specifies CSVEARGWNEQFF.

The V call is TRBV18, the J call TRBJ2-2; 14 bases line up with TRBD2. The CDR3 length is 15 residues. V trimming: 3 bases; J trimming: 6 bases; junction bases outside the gene matches: 0. CDR1 KGHSH and CDR2 LQKENI come from the germline V gene. The DNA of the CDR3 is TGTGCCAGCTCACCGGGACTAGCGGGAGCCGGGGAGCTGTTTTTT. Amino acid sequence: CASSPGLAGAGELFF.

The chain combines TRBV28 with TRBJ2-7; 7 bases are shared with TRBD1. The CDR3 runs to 13 residues. V dropped 5 bases and J dropped 3; count of bases not matched to a gene: 4. Germline V gene sequence: CDR1 MDHEN, CDR2 SYDVKM. CDR3 sequence reads: CASSQTGYYEQYF. The DNA of the CDR3 is TGTGCCAGCAGTCAGACAGGGTACTACGAGCAGTACTTC.

This chain connects TRBV6-2 or TRBV6-3 to TRBJ2-1, with no clear D. Germline-derived CDR1 and CDR2 are MNHEY and SVGEGT. The CDR3 runs to 14 residues. V was shortened by 5 bases and J by 8 bases, with 16 bases between the two germline ends. The chain's CDR3 is CASSQAPRSDEQFF. CDR3 bases: TGTGCCAGCAGTCAAGCGCCCCGGTCGGATGAGCAGTTCTTC.

The chain has TRBV5-1 and TRBJ1-1; maybe TRBD1 (6 bases). V shed 0 bases and J shed 4 bases, with 10 bases lying between them. The V gene's germline CDR1 is SGHRS and CDR2 YFSETQ. CDR3 length equals 14 residues. CDR3 sequence (DNA): TGCGCCAGCAGCTTGGGGTTGGACAGCACTGAAGCTTTCTTT. Translation gives CASSLGLDSTEAFF.

This clone was seen only a few times. The chain employs TRBV27 and TRBJ1-3; D call uncertain. V lost 6 bases, J lost 0 bases, and 6 bases lay in between. Germline loops: CDR1 MNHEY, CDR2 SMNVEV (reference sequence). The CDR3 sequence is 13 residues long. The CDR3 coding sequence is TGTGCCAGCAGGGCCTCCTCTGGAAACACCATATATTTT. Protein: CASRASSGNTIYF.